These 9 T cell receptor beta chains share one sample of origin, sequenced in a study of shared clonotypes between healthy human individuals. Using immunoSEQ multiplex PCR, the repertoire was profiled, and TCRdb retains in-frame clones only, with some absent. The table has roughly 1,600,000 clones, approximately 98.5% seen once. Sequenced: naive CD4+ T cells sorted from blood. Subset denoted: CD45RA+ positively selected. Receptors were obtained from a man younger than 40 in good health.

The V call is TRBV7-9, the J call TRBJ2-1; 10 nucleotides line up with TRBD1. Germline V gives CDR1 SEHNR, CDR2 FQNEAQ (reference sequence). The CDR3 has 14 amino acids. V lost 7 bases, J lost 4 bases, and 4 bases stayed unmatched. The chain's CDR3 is CASIRQGAYNEQFF. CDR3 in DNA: TGTGCCAGCATCCGACAGGGGGCTTACAATGAGCAGTTCTTC.

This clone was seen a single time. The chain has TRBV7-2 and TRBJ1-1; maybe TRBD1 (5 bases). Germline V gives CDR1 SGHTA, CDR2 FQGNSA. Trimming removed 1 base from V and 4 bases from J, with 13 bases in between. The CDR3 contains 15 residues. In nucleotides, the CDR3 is TGTGCCAGCAGCTTAGAGGCGGGAAGGGGCACTGAAGCTTTCTTT. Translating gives CASSLEAGRGTEAFF. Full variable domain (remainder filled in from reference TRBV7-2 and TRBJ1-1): GAGVSQSPSNKVTEKGKDVELRCDPISGHTALYWYRQSLGQGLEFLIYFQGNSAPDKSGLPSDRFSAERTGGSVSTLTIQRTQQEDSAVYLCASSLEAGRGTEAFFGQGTRLTVV.

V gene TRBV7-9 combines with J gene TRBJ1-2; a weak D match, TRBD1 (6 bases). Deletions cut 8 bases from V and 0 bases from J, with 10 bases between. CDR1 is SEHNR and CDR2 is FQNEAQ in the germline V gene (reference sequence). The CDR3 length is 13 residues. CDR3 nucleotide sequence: TGTGCCAGCTCTACAGGGACTAACTATGGCTACACCTTC. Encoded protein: CASSTGTNYGYTF.

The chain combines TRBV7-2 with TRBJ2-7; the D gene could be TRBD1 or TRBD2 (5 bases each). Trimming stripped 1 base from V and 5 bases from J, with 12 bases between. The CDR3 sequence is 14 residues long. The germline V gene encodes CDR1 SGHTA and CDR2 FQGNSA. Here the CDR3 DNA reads TGTGCCAGCAGCTTAGTTGACTGGGGGAACGAGCAGTACTTC. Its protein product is CASSLVDWGNEQYF.

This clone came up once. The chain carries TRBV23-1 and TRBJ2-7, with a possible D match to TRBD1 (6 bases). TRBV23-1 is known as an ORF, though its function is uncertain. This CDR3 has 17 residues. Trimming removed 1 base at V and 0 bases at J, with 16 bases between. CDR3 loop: CASSQLRTADSSYEQYF. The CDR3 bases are TGCGCCAGCAGTCAATTGAGGACAGCCGATAGCTCCTACGAGCAGTACTTC.

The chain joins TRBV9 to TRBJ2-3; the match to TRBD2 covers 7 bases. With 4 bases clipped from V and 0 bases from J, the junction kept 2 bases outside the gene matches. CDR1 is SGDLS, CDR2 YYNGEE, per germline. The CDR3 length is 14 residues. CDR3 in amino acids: CASSNSGSTDTQYF. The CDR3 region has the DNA TGTGCCAGCAGCAATAGCGGGAGCACAGATACGCAGTATTTT.

CDR3 DNA sequence: TGTGCCAGCAGCCTCTGGACACTCCAGAGCTCCTACAATGAGCAGTTCTTC. This sequence encodes CASSLWTLQSSYNEQFF. This chain joins TRBV14 and TRBJ2-1; D possibly corresponds to TRBD1 (5 bases). The CDR3 sequence is 17 residues long. V was cut by 4 bases and J by 0 bases, with 16 bases left in between. CDR1 and CDR2 from the germline V gene are SGHDN and FVKESK.

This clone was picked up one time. CDR3 DNA: TGTGCCAGCAGCCCGGGGGGAAACACCATATATTTT. Residues: CASSPGGNTIYF. J is TRBJ1-3 and V is TRBV14, with D unclear. The CDR3 loop spans 12 amino acids. The V gene lost 4 bases and the J gene lost 4 bases, with 5 bases spanning the gap. Germline assignment: CDR1 SGHDN and CDR2 FVKESK.

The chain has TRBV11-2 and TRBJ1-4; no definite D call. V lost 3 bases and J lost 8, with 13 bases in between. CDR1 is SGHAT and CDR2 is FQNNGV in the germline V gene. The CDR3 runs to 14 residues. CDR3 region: CASSFTRSEEKLFF. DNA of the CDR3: TGTGCCAGCAGCTTTACGAGATCGGAGGAAAAACTGTTTTTT.